Listed below are T cell receptor beta chains from one sample, sequenced in a study of blood T cell repertoires in COVID-19. The assay was immunoSEQ multiplex PCR, and TCRdb's table has in-frame clones only and misses some. The data contain 140,000 to 150,000 clones, approximately 82% of them seen just once; the ten biggest clones take up about 16%. Sequencing used peripheral blood. These receptors came from a human donor with acute or convalescent COVID-19. The donor label of this sample is uncertain. Both conserved end residues are part of each CDR3. D genes are given only for firm matches. Some rows have no size entry. The others give once, few or many, or a class for an expanded clone.

v_gene	d_gene	abundance	j_gene	CDR3nt	CDR3aa
TRBV6-5	NA	NA	TRBJ1-6	TGTGCCAGCGTAGAGGGCAACTCCTATAATTCACCCCTCCACTTT	CASVEGNSYNSPLHF
TRBV11-3	NA	NA	TRBJ2-2	TGTGCCAGCAGCGCCCGACCGGGCGGGGAGCTGTTTTTT	CASSARPGGELFF
TRBV7-2	NA	NA	TRBJ1-5	TGTGCCAGCAGCTTAGTAAGTGTGGGCGGCGGGAGCAATCAGCCCCAGCATTTT	CASSLVSVGGGSNQPQHF
TRBV10-3	NA	NA	TRBJ2-7	TGTGCCATCAGTGGGTCGGCAGGGTCTAACGAGCAGTACTTC	CAISGSAGSNEQYF
TRBV6-2/TRBV6-3	TRBD2	once	TRBJ2-1	TGTGCCAGCAGTCAAGCGGGGACGCGGCAGTTCTTC	CASSQAGTRQFF
TRBV5-4	TRBD2	NA	TRBJ2-3	TGTGCCGCCGGGCTGGGGGGACTATTTGATACGCAGTATTTT	CAAGLGGLFDTQYF
TRBV11-2	TRBD1	NA	TRBJ1-1	TGTGCCAGCAGCCCCCGGACAGGGATTACTGAAGCTTTCTTT	CASSPRTGITEAFF
TRBV25-1	TRBD1	NA	TRBJ1-2	TGTGCCAGCAGCCCCCCCGGACAGGCCTATGGCTACACCTTC	CASSPPGQAYGYTF
TRBV5-1	TRBD1	NA	TRBJ2-7	TGCGCCAGCAGCGACCCTTCAGGGGGCCTACGGTACGAGCAGTACTTC	CASSDPSGGLRYEQYF
TRBV5-4	NA	NA	TRBJ2-7	TGTGCCAGCAGCTTAACAGCTTACGAGCAGTACTTC	CASSLTAYEQYF
TRBV12-3/TRBV12-4	TRBD1	NA	TRBJ1-1	TGTGCCAGCAGGGCAAGGGGGCACACTGAAGCTTTCTTT	CASRARGHTEAFF
TRBV12-3/TRBV12-4	NA	NA	TRBJ1-1	TGTGCCAGCAGTAAGACAGTAGGAGCTTTCTTT	CASSKTVGAFF
TRBV10-3	NA	NA	TRBJ1-5	TGTGCCATCAGTGTCGACACCAACAATCAGCCCCAGCATTTT	CAISVDTNNQPQHF
TRBV10-3	NA	NA	TRBJ1-2	TGTGCCGCCCGGGACATAGACAAGGAGGGCTACACCTTC	CAARDIDKEGYTF
TRBV2	NA	few	TRBJ1-2	TGTGCCAGCAGTGAAGAAGTAGAGAATGGCTACACCTTC	CASSEEVENGYTF
TRBV7-2	NA	NA	TRBJ1-1	TGTGCCAGCAGACTCGGTCGGGGGGAGAACACTGAAGCTTTCTTT	CASRLGRGENTEAFF
TRBV5-1	TRBD1	NA	TRBJ1-1	TGCGCCAGCAGCACTTCCCCCGGGACAGGGGGTGGCACTGAAGCTTTCTTT	CASSTSPGTGGGTEAFF
TRBV12-2	NA	few	TRBJ1-1	TGTGCAAGTCGCTTGGAGGAAGTAGGCACTGAAGCTTTCTTT	CASRLEEVGTEAFF
TRBV5-1	TRBD2	many	TRBJ2-7	TGCGCCAGCAGCTTGGCCTCGGGGGGTGGCGAGCAGTACTTC	CASSLASGGGEQYF
TRBV19	NA	NA	TRBJ1-5	TGTGCCAGTAGTACCGGAGGGACCGGCCAGCCCCAGCATTTT	CASSTGGTGQPQHF
TRBV9	NA	NA	TRBJ2-5	TGTGCCAGCAGCCCCAGACTAAGGGGGGGCGCGGAGACCCAGTACTTC	CASSPRLRGGAETQYF
TRBV19	TRBD1	once	TRBJ1-2	TGTGCCAGTAGTAACTATGGACAGGGCGCCTATGGCTACACCTTC	CASSNYGQGAYGYTF
TRBV10-2	NA	once	TRBJ2-6	TGCGCCAGCACCGAGCCAGGGGGGGCCAACGTCCTGACTTTC	CASTEPGGANVLTF
TRBV6-5	NA	few	TRBJ2-5	TGTGCCAGCAGTCAGACAGGTCAAGAGACCCAGTACTTC	CASSQTGQETQYF
TRBV4-1	NA	once	TRBJ1-1	TGCGCCAGCAGCCAGGAGACAGGCCGCATGAACACTGAAGCTTTCTTT	CASSQETGRMNTEAFF
TRBV6-5	TRBD1	NA	TRBJ1-1	TGTGCCAGCAGTTACAGCGACAGGGACGGTGAAGCTTTCTTT	CASSYSDRDGEAFF